This entry is about one TCR beta chain. This clone was observed once. No antigen is known for it. No qualities accompany the bases; no much larger clone lies one base away. From the cysteine up to the phenylalanine, the CDR3 has a length of 16 residues. The read is trimmed to its CDR3 DNA, 48 bases read in frame from base 1. V ends up 2 bases short and J 2 bases short, with an unmatched junction base count of 5. In the germline V gene, CDR1 corresponds to KGHSH and CDR2 to LQKENI. This sample was included in a study of technical replicates of blood from several donors (dated by TCRdb to the late 2010s). The protocol used for the library was the immunoSEQ multiplex PCR assay. This immuneACCESS table, as held by TCRdb, lists in-frame sequences with V and J called but not all clones. Of the missing ones, under half trace to an unresolved V gene in checked studies; the others have no known cause. The sample table lists around 90,000 clones, just under 95% of them with a count of one. The ten largest make up approximately 0.25% of the sample.

This receptor chain uses TRBV18 and TRBJ2-5, with 10 bases matching TRBD2. The sample was T cells isolated from PBMCs. This receptor was taken from a human donor in good health. CDR3 protein: CASSPGTSAAQETQYF. The nucleotide sequence reads as follows: TGTGCCAGCTCACCAGGGACTAGCGCTGCGCAAGAGACCCAGTACTTC.